The TCR beta chain described here comes from a study of blood T cells in healthy people across ages. The study recruited healthy Caucasian donors from Russia who were aged about 6 to 100. The second PCR ran about 6 to 11 cycles with a sample-barcoded 5' primer and J-beta primers. TCRdb redid the calling of the 5' RACE reads with MiXCR, one entry per CDR3 protein. The repertoire holds roughly 930,000 distinct CDR3 sequences, with about 48% as singletons. Trimming shortened V by 7 bases and J by 7 bases, and 22 bases separated the two germline ends. The CDR3 has 15 residues. The germline CDR1 and CDR2 sequences are MNHNY and SVGAGI (reference sequence).

The material sequenced was blood. This clonotype originated in a man aged 25-45 years in good health. The chain links TRBV6-6 to TRBJ1-1, with D unclear. The CDR3 sequence: CASTPPPIGSSEAFF. CDR3 sequence (DNA): TGTGCCAGCACCCCGCCCCCGATTGGTAGCAGTGAAGCTTTCTTT.